The 14 T cell receptor beta chains below come from one sample, sequenced in a study of blood T cells in healthy people across ages. Through a sample-barcoded 5' primer and a J-beta primer mix, a second PCR was run for roughly 6 to 11 cycles. TCRdb recomputed calls from the 5' RACE reads with MiXCR, one row per CDR3 protein. The repertoire holds 1.5 million to 2 million distinct CDR3 sequences, with just under 50% as singletons. The material sequenced was blood. The receptors come from a middle-aged woman in good health.

This chain uses TRBV4-3 with TRBJ1-4; a possible D gene is TRBD1 (5 bases). Trimming removed 3 bases from V and 0 bases from J, with 11 bases in between. The CDR3 extends over 16 amino acids. The germline V gene has CDR1 LGHNA and CDR2 YSLEER. The CDR3 spells CASSHRQFTTNEKLFF. Written as DNA, the CDR3 is TGCGCCAGCAGCCACAGACAGTTTACAACTAATGAAAAACTGTTTTTT.

The genes are TRBV6-6 and TRBJ2-7; no definite D call. Trimming pared 7 bases from V and 0 bases from J, leaving 10 bases between. CDR1 and CDR2 (germline): MNHNY, SVGAGI (reference sequence). The CDR3 runs to 13 residues. The CDR3 spells CASKGPSSYEQYF. The CDR3 DNA follows: TGTGCCAGCAAAGGCCCCAGCTCCTACGAGCAGTACTTC.

The V and J genes are TRBV6-6 and TRBJ2-7; no definite D call. Trimming removed 6 bases from V and 0 bases from J, with 12 bases in between. CDR1 MNHNY and CDR2 SVGAGI come from the germline V gene (reference sequence). The CDR3 runs to 14 residues. CDR3 in amino acids: CASSYRDTSYEQYF. CDR3 nucleotides: TGTGCCAGCAGCTACCGTGACACCTCCTACGAGCAGTACTTC.

The CDR3 loop reads CASSLEARGRWTPLHF. The CDR3 coding sequence is TGCGCCAGCAGCTTGGAAGCCAGGGGGCGGTGGACGCCCCTCCACTTT. V usage is TRBV5-1 and J usage is TRBJ1-6; TRBD1 aligns across 8 bases. Trimming removed 0 bases from V and 13 bases from J; junction bases left unmatched: 12. Germline assignment: CDR1 SGHRS and CDR2 YFSETQ. The CDR3 is 16 amino acids.

The chain has TRBV6-5 and TRBJ2-7, with 8 bases that match TRBD2. The J segment lost 7 bases and the V segment lost 0 bases, leaving 14 bases of the junction unmatched. Germline CDR1 is MNHEY and CDR2 is SVGAGI. This CDR3 spans 17 amino acids. The CDR3 region is CASSYSSSGRTYNEQYF. The CDR3 DNA follows: TGTGCCAGCAGTTACTCTTCTAGCGGGCGTACTTACAATGAGCAGTACTTC.

This rearrangement joins TRBV27 to TRBJ2-1, with 8 bases lining up with TRBD1. The J call may be incorrect, as the DNA end agrees better with TRBJ2-7. This CDR3 spans 16 amino acids. Germline CDR1 reads MNHEY; CDR2 reads SMNVEV (reference sequence). CDR3 region: CASSLWGTGYYNEQYF. CDR3 DNA: TGTGCCAGCAGTTTATGGGGGACAGGATATTACAATGAGCAGTACTTC.

The chain employs TRBV27 and TRBJ2-7, with TRBD1 matching over 10 bases. The CDR3 is 13 amino acids. Germline V gene sequence: CDR1 MNHEY, CDR2 SMNVEV (reference sequence). The trim removed 6 bases at V and 9 bases at J, leaving 8 bases unmatched. The CDR3 loop reads CASRPTGGSSQYF. The CDR3 DNA is TGTGCCAGCAGACCGACAGGGGGCTCGTCGCAGTACTTC.

The table lists this clonotype with many counts. The genes are TRBV5-1 and TRBJ2-3; D may be TRBD1 or TRBD2 (5 bases each). Germline V gives CDR1 SGHRS, CDR2 YFSETQ. The V gene lost 4 bases and the J gene lost 0 bases, with 18 bases spanning the gap. The CDR3 contains 17 residues. The CDR3 nucleotides read TGCGCCAGCAGCCATGAGGGGAGCGGCCCAAGCACAGATACGCAGTATTTT. Amino acids: CASSHEGSGPSTDTQYF.

To note about this clonotype: A read error may account for a junction end that differs from germline. The rearrangement links TRBV12-3 or TRBV12-4 to TRBJ2-4; D is possibly TRBD2 (6 bases). The CDR3 contains 13 residues. The CDR3, as DNA: TGTGCCAGCAGTGTAGCGGACCTGAGAACGCAGTACTTC. This sequence encodes CASSVADLRTQYF.

This clonotype has more than one count but fewer than ten. The chain uses TRBV20-1 and TRBJ1-2; TRBD1 agrees at 7 bases. Trimming removed 3 bases from V and 4 bases from J; junction bases left unmatched: 2. The CDR3 is made up of 12 amino acids. Germline CDR1 DFQATT, CDR2 SNEGSKA (reference sequence). As DNA, the CDR3 is TGCAGTGCTAGGCGGACAGGCTATGGCTACACCTTC. Protein product: CSARRTGYGYTF.

The J gene is TRBJ2-3, the V gene TRBV20-1, with a possible D match to TRBD2 (5 bases). The CDR3 runs 14 residues. Germline lookup yields CDR1 DFQATT and CDR2 SNEGSKA (reference sequence). Trimming pared 6 bases from V and 4 bases from J, leaving 17 bases between. The CDR3: CSAPGKGAADTQYF. DNA of the CDR3: TGCAGTGCCCCGGGAAAGGGCGCTGCAGATACGCAGTATTTT.

A note on this clonotype: Possible read error: a much larger clone is one base away. The CDR3 sequence: CATSAGQGVYEQYF. The CDR3 region has the DNA TGTGCCACCAGTGCTGGACAGGGGGTTTACGAGCAGTACTTC. The rearrangement uses TRBV10-3 and TRBJ2-7; TRBD1 matches at 10 bases. Germline loops: CDR1 ENHRY, CDR2 SYGVKD. The CDR3 sequence is 14 residues long.

In this sample, this clonotype turned up a few times. The chain couples TRBV10-1 to TRBJ1-2; TRBD1 matches at 9 bases. The CDR3 runs 15 residues. Germline trimming cut 6 bases from V and 6 bases from J; bases unmatched to any gene: 11. Germline V gives CDR1 WNHNN, CDR2 SYGVQD (reference sequence). CDR3 region: CASSPGTGSFNGYTF. The CDR3 DNA reads as TGCGCCAGCAGCCCCGGGACAGGGAGCTTCAATGGCTACACCTTC.

The rearrangement links TRBV18 to TRBJ2-1, with 7 bases matching TRBD2. From germline, CDR1 is KGHSH and CDR2 LQKENI. This CDR3 contains 13 residues. V lost 0 bases to trimming and J lost 11 bases; unmatched junction nucleotides: 4. The CDR3 bases are TGTGCCAGCTCACCACCGGCGACTAGCAAGCAGTTCTTC. Encoded protein: CASSPPATSKQFF.